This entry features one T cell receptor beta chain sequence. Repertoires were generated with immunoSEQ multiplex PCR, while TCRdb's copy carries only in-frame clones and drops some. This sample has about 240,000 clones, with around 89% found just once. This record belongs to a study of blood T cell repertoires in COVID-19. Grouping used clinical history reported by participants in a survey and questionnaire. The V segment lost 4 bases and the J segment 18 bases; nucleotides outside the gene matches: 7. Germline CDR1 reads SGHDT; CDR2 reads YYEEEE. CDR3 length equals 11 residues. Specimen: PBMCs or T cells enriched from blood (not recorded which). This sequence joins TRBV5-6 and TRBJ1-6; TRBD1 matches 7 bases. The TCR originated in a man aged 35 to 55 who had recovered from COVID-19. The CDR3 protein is CASSGGQFHHF. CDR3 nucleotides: TGTGCCAGCAGCGGGGGACAGTTTCACCACTTT.